Listed here is a single T cell receptor (beta chain). The antigen is not known. This CDR3 is also generated by other DNA sequences in the sample. Original data processing: Junction-only immunoSEQ sequences carried no quality scores, so filtering differed. Produced via immunoSEQ multiplex PCR; TCRdb's table is partial and in-frame only. V, J and clone size are those of that table, while D and trimming were read from the DNA. The table has about 2.1 million clones, roughly 91% seen once; the top ten hold approximately 1.7%. The sample is drawn from a study of shared clonotypes between healthy human individuals. Only CD45RO-negative cells positively selected for CCR7 counted as naive CD8 cells, so terminally differentiated effector memory CD45RA+ cells were excluded. The study's findings and limits: A small donor pool kept down the genetic and exposure-history diversity that was represented. A handful of donors showed sharing of around 5% of naive CD4 clonotypes. Sorted-subset sequencing was shown by rarefaction to be incomplete despite large depth.

The sequencing input was naive CD8+ T cells from PBMCs. The TCR sequence derives from a man between 18 and 35 years old in good health. Some clones in this sample may be carry-over from other donors' samples.

CDR3 nucleotide sequence: TGTGCCAGCAGTTTATCCACTCCCTACGAGCAGTACTTC. It yields the protein CASSLSTPYEQYF. The genes are TRBV27 and TRBJ2-7; D ambiguous. Germline-derived CDR1 and CDR2 are MNHEY and SMNVEV (reference sequence). The CDR3 is 13 residues long. The V end lost 0 bases, the J end lost 2 bases, and 5 bases lay between the germline ends.